Detailed here is one T cell receptor beta chain. In the source study's methods: It was from reference gene primer amplification that nucleated cell counts were estimated. The data were produced by immunoSEQ multiplex PCR, yet TCRdb's version contains in-frame clones alone and is incomplete. V, J and clone size derive from that table, while D and trimming were established from the DNA sequence. The data hold roughly 320,000 clones, with almost 85% observed a single time. Trimming left V 0 bases short and J 6 bases short, with 12 bases between. The CDR3 is 14 residues long. CDR1 and CDR2 (germline): SGHNT, YYREEE (reference sequence). This record belongs to a study of blood T cell repertoires in COVID-19. Study context: COVID-19 samples from acute and convalescent phases originated in the United States, Italy and Spain. The analysed material was cDNA or gDNA that came from T cells, B-cell-depleted T cells, or PBMCs.

This sequence joins TRBV5-4 and TRBJ1-2, with TRBD1 as a possible D gene (6 bases). The sample comprised peripheral blood. This TCR derives from a human donor in a cohort sampled during active COVID-19. CDR3 DNA sequence: TGTGCCAGCAGCTTGGTCGGCAGGGGTAATGGCTACACCTTC. Residues: CASSLVGRGNGYTF.